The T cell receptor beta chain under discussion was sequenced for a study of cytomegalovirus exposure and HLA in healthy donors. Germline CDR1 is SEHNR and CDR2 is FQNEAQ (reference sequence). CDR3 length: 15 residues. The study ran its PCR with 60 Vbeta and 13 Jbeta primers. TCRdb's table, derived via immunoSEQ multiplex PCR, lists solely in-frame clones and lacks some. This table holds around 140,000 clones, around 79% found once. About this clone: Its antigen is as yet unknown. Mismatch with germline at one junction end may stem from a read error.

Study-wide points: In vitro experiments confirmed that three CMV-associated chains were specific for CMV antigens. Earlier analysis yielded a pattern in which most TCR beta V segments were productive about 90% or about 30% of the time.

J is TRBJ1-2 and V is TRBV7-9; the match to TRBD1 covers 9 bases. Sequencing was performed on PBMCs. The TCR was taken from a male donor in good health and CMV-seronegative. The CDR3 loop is CSSSLPGTGINGYTF. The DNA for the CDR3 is TGTTCCAGCAGCCTTCCCGGGACAGGGATCAATGGCTACACCTTC.